These 29 T cell receptor beta chains were sequenced from one sample in a study of cytomegalovirus exposure and HLA in healthy donors. Primers for the PCR totalled 60 Vbeta and 13 Jbeta. Profiled with immunoSEQ multiplex PCR; TCRdb holds only in-frame clones, not every one. The sample holds fewer than 150,000 clones, around 85% seen once. The sequencing input was PBMCs. These receptors came from a woman younger than 45 in good health and CMV-seropositive.

The chain recombines TRBV10-3 with TRBJ2-7; 11 bases match TRBD1. Unmatched junction bases numbered 11, after V lost 3 bases and J lost 4 bases. The length of the CDR3 is 17 residues. Per the germline V gene, CDR1 is ENHRY and CDR2 is SYGVKD. CDR3 amino acids: CAISDPSLGQGGYEQYF. The CDR3 nucleotides read TGTGCCATCAGTGACCCCTCTTTGGGACAGGGGGGGTACGAGCAGTACTTC.

The chain uses TRBV5-1 and TRBJ2-5, with 7 bases aligning to TRBD1. With V trimmed by 0 bases and J by 5 bases, 4 bases remained unmatched. The CDR3 has 14 residues. The germline V gene encodes CDR1 SGHRS and CDR2 YFSETQ. Written as DNA, the CDR3 is TGCGCCAGCAGCTTGGAGGGGGCAGGGGAGACCCAGTACTTC. Translating gives CASSLEGAGETQYF.

V is TRBV28 and J is TRBJ1-5, with 7 bases aligning to TRBD1. V was clipped by 8 bases and J by 5 bases; unmatched bases: 15. From germline, CDR1 is MDHEN and CDR2 SYDVKM. The CDR3 has 16 residues. In DNA form, the CDR3 reads TGTGCCAGCCCCCCCGGGGGGGCGACAGGGTATCAGCCCCAGCATTTT. Translation: CASPPGGATGYQPQHF.

The CDR3 bases are TGTGCCAGCGGACCGGGGAGCGAGCAGTACTTC. Translating it yields CASGPGSEQYF. The chain is built from TRBV27 and TRBJ2-7; maybe TRBD2 (5 bases). Looked up from germline, CDR1 is MNHEY and CDR2 is SMNVEV (reference sequence). The ends were cut back, 8 bases at V and 6 bases at J, with 11 bases in the middle. This CDR3 comprises 11 residues.

The sample holds a few counts of this clone. The gene calls are TRBV6-6 and TRBJ1-2, with D maybe TRBD1 (5 bases). The CDR3 sequence is 15 residues long. Germline V gene lookup returns CDR1 MNHNY and CDR2 SVGAGI (reference sequence). The V gene lost 0 bases and the J gene lost 7 bases, with 15 bases spanning the gap. The CDR3: CASSYSDRGLGGYTF. DNA of the CDR3: TGTGCCAGCAGTTACTCCGACCGGGGACTAGGTGGCTACACCTTC.

J is TRBJ2-1 and V is TRBV28; TRBD2 aligns across 11 bases. CDR1 and CDR2 (germline): MDHEN, SYDVKM. V dropped 2 bases and J dropped 7; count of bases not matched to a gene: 4. CDR3 length: 15 amino acids. In DNA form, the CDR3 reads TGTGCCAGCAGTTTAGAGGCTAGCGGGAGGAATGAGCAGTTCTTC. This codes for CASSLEASGRNEQFF.

The chain employs TRBV9 and TRBJ1-1; D perhaps matches TRBD1 (6 bases). Germline V gene lookup returns CDR1 SGDLS and CDR2 YYNGEE. The CDR3 totals 13 residues. V lost 2 bases to trimming and J lost 5 bases, with 10 bases between them. The CDR3 DNA reads TGTGCCAGCAGCGTGACAGGTGGTACTGAAGCTTTCTTT. The encoded protein is CASSVTGGTEAFF. Variable domain in full (rest from reference TRBV9 and TRBJ1-1): DSGVTQTPKHLITATGQRVTLRCSPRSGDLSVYWYQQSLDQGLQFLIQYYNGEERAKGNILERFSAQQFPDLHSELNLSSLELGDSALYFCASSVTGGTEAFFGQGTRLTVV.

The rearrangement links TRBV2 to TRBJ1-2; TRBD1 aligns across 8 bases. The V segment lost 5 bases and the J segment 7 bases; nucleotides outside the gene matches: 3. The V gene's germline CDR1 is SNHLY and CDR2 FYNNEI. The CDR3 has 12 residues. CDR3 loop: CASSTGQGGYTF. The CDR3 nucleotides read TGTGCCAGCAGTACCGGACAGGGTGGCTACACCTTC.

The V call is TRBV27, the J call TRBJ2-7; TRBD2 agrees at 16 bases. Germline CDR1 and CDR2: MNHEY and SMNVEV (reference sequence). The length of the CDR3 is 16 residues. V dropped 4 bases and J dropped 8; count of bases not matched to a gene: 8. This CDR3 is CASSSGGTSGRDKQYF. Written as DNA, the CDR3 is TGTGCCAGCAGTTCAGGGGGGACTAGCGGGAGGGATAAGCAGTACTTC.

The chain recombines TRBV6-5 with TRBJ1-2; 7 bases agree with TRBD1. The length of the CDR3 is 14 residues. V dropped 6 bases and J dropped 7; count of bases not matched to a gene: 11. CDR1 and CDR2 from the germline V gene are MNHEY and SVGAGI. The CDR3 protein is CASSPLAQGSGYTF. In nucleotides, the CDR3 is TGTGCCAGCAGCCCACTGGCACAGGGGTCTGGCTACACCTTC.

J is TRBJ1-2 and V is TRBV2; D may be TRBD1 (6 bases). Trimming removed 8 bases from V and 9 bases from J, with 22 bases in between. Germline-derived CDR1 and CDR2 are SNHLY and FYNNEI. There are 14 residues in the CDR3. CDR3 sequence reads: CASSLQGSPSSYTF. The CDR3 bases are TGTGCCAGCTCGCTGCAGGGGTCTCCCTCTAGCTACACCTTC.

The rearrangement joins TRBV9 to TRBJ2-1; 8 bases agree with TRBD1. CDR1 is SGDLS, CDR2 YYNGEE, per germline. This CDR3 comprises 15 residues. V lost 3 bases, J lost 8 bases, and 10 bases stayed unmatched. CDR3 sequence (DNA): TGTGCCAGCAGCGAAGAGGGGACAGGAGTGGATGAGCAGTTCTTC. As protein: CASSEEGTGVDEQFF.

The chain recombines TRBV5-1 with TRBJ2-1; D is possibly TRBD2 (6 bases). V lost 0 bases, J lost 6 bases, and 10 bases lay in between. The CDR3 has 14 residues. The germline V gene encodes CDR1 SGHRS and CDR2 YFSETQ. CDR3 amino acids: CASSLASGGNEQFF. For the CDR3, the DNA is TGCGCCAGCAGCTTGGCCTCCGGGGGCAATGAGCAGTTCTTC.

Here the CDR3 reads CASSTRTGELFF. The CDR3 region has the DNA TGTGCCAGTAGTACCCGGACCGGGGAGCTGTTTTTT. The chain is built from TRBV19 and TRBJ2-2; no definite D call. Germline-derived CDR1 and CDR2 are LNHDA and SQIVND (reference sequence). The CDR3 sequence is 12 residues long. V lost 4 bases and J 5 bases, leaving 5 bases between the germline ends.

V gene TRBV2 combines with J gene TRBJ1-2, with D possibly being TRBD1 (6 bases). This CDR3 has 14 residues. CDR1 and CDR2 (germline): SNHLY, FYNNEI. The ends were cut back, 4 bases at V and 4 bases at J, with 13 bases in the middle. CDR3 amino acids: CASSATGGGYGYTF. CDR3 nucleotides: TGTGCCAGCAGTGCGACGGGGGGCGGCTATGGCTACACCTTC.

This clone was detected only a few times. J is TRBJ1-1 and V is TRBV27, with D possibly matching TRBD1 (6 bases). CDR1 MNHEY and CDR2 SMNVEV come from the germline V gene (reference sequence). The CDR3 has 14 amino acids. V was shortened by 7 bases and J by 0 bases, with 12 bases between the two germline ends. The CDR3 loop is CASNRGGVNTEAFF. The DNA of the CDR3 is TGTGCCAGCAATCGAGGGGGGGTGAACACTGAAGCTTTCTTT.

On this clone: Other DNA variants within this sample encode the same CDR3. The genes are TRBV9 and TRBJ2-2; TRBD2 matches at 12 bases. Germline values: CDR1 SGDLS, CDR2 YYNGEE. V trimming: 2 bases; J trimming: 4 bases; junction bases outside the gene matches: 0. This CDR3 has 15 residues. The CDR3 spells CASSVGLAGTGELFF. The DNA of the CDR3 is TGTGCCAGCAGCGTGGGACTAGCGGGCACCGGGGAGCTGTTTTTT.

V and J are TRBV15 and TRBJ2-1, with 9 bases identical to TRBD2. The germline gives CDR1 LNHNV, CDR2 YYDKDF (reference sequence). This CDR3 is 15 amino acids long. Trimming at V came to 0 bases and at J to 3 bases, leaving 0 bases not matched to a gene. CDR3 sequence reads: CATSRDSGGYNEQFF. The CDR3 coding sequence is TGTGCCACCAGCAGAGATAGCGGGGGCTACAATGAGCAGTTCTTC.

V is TRBV10-3 and J is TRBJ2-3; 11 bases agree with TRBD1. V was clipped by 2 bases and J by 5 bases; unmatched bases: 12. The CDR3 consists of 18 residues. The germline CDR1 and CDR2 sequences are ENHRY and SYGVKD. CDR3 bases: TGTGCCATCAGTGAGACCAGGGGGGGACAGGGGGTGAGAGATACGCAGTATTTT. This codes for CAISETRGGQGVRDTQYF.

V is TRBV7-9 and J is TRBJ2-3; D unresolved. Trimming removed 5 bases at V and 3 bases at J, with 12 bases between. The CDR3 runs to 14 residues. The germline V gene has CDR1 SEHNR and CDR2 FQNEAQ (reference sequence). CDR3 sequence reads: CASSQLGATDTQYF. DNA of the CDR3: TGTGCCAGCAGCCAACTGGGCGCGACAGATACGCAGTATTTT.

CDR3 coding DNA: TGTGCCAGCAGTGAGGACAGGGGAGGTGAAGCTTTCTTT. Translating it yields CASSEDRGGEAFF. The V and J genes are TRBV6-5 and TRBJ1-1; the match to TRBD1 covers 9 bases. The V segment lost 5 bases and the J segment 7 bases; nucleotides outside the gene matches: 5. The CDR3 consists of 13 residues. CDR1 is MNHEY and CDR2 is SVGAGI in the germline V gene.

This rearrangement joins TRBV5-4 to TRBJ2-2; no definite D call. V lost 0 bases and J 7 bases, leaving 7 bases between the germline ends. This CDR3 is 13 amino acids long. Germline assignment: CDR1 SGHNT and CDR2 YYREEE (reference sequence). CDR3 sequence (DNA): TGTGCCAGCAGCTTGGGCGGCCTCGGGGAGCTGTTTTTT. It translates to CASSLGGLGELFF.

This clone was seen a few times. The chain joins TRBV21-1 to TRBJ2-7; the table's TRBD2 call for D was not verified on the DNA. TRBV21-1 is assigned pseudogene status. The CDR3 totals 14 residues. CDR3 protein: CASRGGGNSYEQYF. CDR3 coding DNA: TGTGCCAGCCGGGGGGGAGGGAACTCCTACGAGCAGTACTTC.

This clone has a single count. The chain carries TRBV5-4 and TRBJ1-2; TRBD1 matches 7 bases. V was pared by 4 bases and J by 4 bases, with 7 bases of the junction left unmatched. The length of the CDR3 is 14 residues. CDR1 and CDR2 (germline): SGHNT, YYREEE (reference sequence). CDR3: CASSTSGQTYGYTF. The CDR3 nucleotides are TGTGCCAGCAGCACCTCGGGACAGACCTATGGCTACACCTTC.

The gene calls are TRBV6-4 and TRBJ2-1, with D perhaps TRBD1 (5 bases). Trimming left V 8 bases short and J 0 bases short, with 11 bases between. Germline CDR1 and CDR2: MRHNA and SNTAGT. The length of the CDR3 is 14 residues. In nucleotides, the CDR3 is TGTGCCAGCTCCCCCGACAGCTCCTACAATGAGCAGTTCTTC. It codes for CASSPDSSYNEQFF.

This clone has a handful of counts. This rearrangement joins TRBV7-9 to TRBJ2-3; unclear D gene. Germline CDR1 SEHNR, CDR2 FQNEAQ (reference sequence). This CDR3 comprises 13 residues. Trimming took 2 bases from V and 2 from J, leaving 5 bases between them. CDR3 DNA: TGTGCCAGCAGCTTAATCCTCACAGATACGCAGTATTTT. Protein product: CASSLILTDTQYF.

The chain combines TRBV5-4 with TRBJ2-7, with TRBD2 identical over 7 bases. The germline V gene has CDR1 SGHNT and CDR2 YYREEE (reference sequence). The CDR3 totals 14 residues. V trimming: 0 bases; J trimming: 5 bases; junction bases outside the gene matches: 5. CDR3 region: CASSLDTSEHEQYF. In DNA form, the CDR3 reads TGTGCCAGCAGCTTGGACACTAGCGAGCACGAGCAGTACTTC.

In regard to this clone: One junction end disagrees with the germline gene, perhaps due to a read error. The rearrangement links TRBV28 to TRBJ1-2; tentatively, D is TRBD1 (5 bases). There are 14 residues in the CDR3. Germline lookup yields CDR1 MDHEN and CDR2 SYDVKM. The CDR3: CASTLSPGDYGYTF. The CDR3 nucleotides read TGTGCCAGCACTTTATCTCCGGGGGACTATGGCTACACCTTC.

The rearrangement uses TRBV2 and TRBJ2-7; 8 nucleotides agree with TRBD1. CDR1 SNHLY and CDR2 FYNNEI come from the germline V gene. V dropped 8 bases and J dropped 5; count of bases not matched to a gene: 11. CDR3 length: 14 amino acids. The CDR3 sequence: CASSFDRGDDEQYF. The CDR3 bases are TGTGCCAGCTCCTTCGACAGGGGTGATGACGAGCAGTACTTC.